This is a list of T cell receptor beta chains from one sample in a study of CD8 T cells in Susac syndrome. One entry per CDR3 protein, called by TCRdb with MiXCR from the immunoSEQ multiplex PCR reads. Of some 210,000 distinct CDR3 sequences listed, about 94% are singletons. Sequencing used CD4+ T cells from PBMCs. The receptors shown here come from a human donor with Susac syndrome. CDR3s include the opening cysteine and the closing phenylalanine or tryptophan. The D gene is left open where the match is weak. Only some rows state a clone size, as once, few, many or a class for expanded clones.

j_gene | abundance | d_gene | v_gene | CDR3nt | CDR3aa
TRBJ2-7 | NA | NA | TRBV6-2/TRBV6-3 | TGTGCCAGCAGCCACGGGGACACAACCTACGAGCAGTACTTC | CASSHGDTTYEQYF
TRBJ1-1 | NA | NA | TRBV9 | TGTGCCAGCAGCGTCAGGGCCTTGAACACTGAAGCTTTCTTT | CASSVRALNTEAFF
TRBJ2-7 | NA | TRBD1 | TRBV28 | TGTGCCAGCAGTTTAGGACAGGGCCCCGAGCAGTACTTC | CASSLGQGPEQYF
TRBJ2-7 | NA | TRBD1 | TRBV3-1 | TGTGCCAGCAGCCCTATGGACAGGGTCCACGAGCAGTACTTC | CASSPMDRVHEQYF
TRBJ2-7 | NA | TRBD1 | TRBV20-1 | TGCAGTGCTGCCCGGACAGGGTCCGACGAGCAGTACTTC | CSAARTGSDEQYF
TRBJ2-4 | once | NA | TRBV5-4 | TGTGCCAGCAGCCTCCAGGGCTCCCAAAACATTCAGTACTTC | CASSLQGSQNIQYF
TRBJ2-7 | NA | TRBD2 | TRBV20-1 | TGCAGTGCCGAGGGACTAGCGGGGGCCCAGGGCCAGTACTTC | CSAEGLAGAQGQYF
TRBJ2-1 | NA | TRBD2 | TRBV9 | TGTGCCAGCAGCGGGACTAGCGGGGGGTACAATGAGCAGTTCTTC | CASSGTSGGYNEQFF
TRBJ2-1 | NA | TRBD2 | TRBV18 | TGTGCCAGCTCACCATCGGCGGGGGACTACAATGAGCAGTTCTTC | CASSPSAGDYNEQFF
TRBJ2-5 | NA | NA | TRBV9 | TGTGCCAGCAGCGTAGGGCCGGTTGAGACCCAGTACTTC | CASSVGPVETQYF
TRBJ2-7 | NA | NA | TRBV7-8 | TGTGCCAGCAGCTTCAGAGGGGGGGGCGAATACGAGCAGTACTTC | CASSFRGGGEYEQYF
TRBJ1-5 | NA | NA | TRBV9 | TGTGCCAGCAGCCCTCCCAGGGAGCCCCAGCATTTT | CASSPPREPQHF
TRBJ1-1 | NA | NA | TRBV6-5 | TGTGCCAGCACCATCCCTGGGGGGGCTGAAGCTTTCTTT | CASTIPGGAEAFF
TRBJ2-7 | NA | NA | TRBV7-2 | TGTGCCAGCAGCTTTCTGACGCCGGCGTCCTACGAGCAGTACTTC | CASSFLTPASYEQYF
TRBJ2-7 | once | NA | TRBV20-1 | TGCAGTGCCTATTCCACACGTATCGGTTCCTACGAGCAGTACTTC | CSAYSTRIGSYEQYF
TRBJ1-2 | NA | NA | TRBV20-1 | TGCAGTGCTAGAGATACCCCCATGGAGGGCTACACCTTC | CSARDTPMEGYTF
TRBJ1-3 | once | NA | TRBV4-2 | TGTGCCAGCAGCCAAGAGATTTCAGCAGAAGGTGGAAACACCATATATTTT | CASSQEISAEGGNTIYF
TRBJ1-2 | NA | NA | TRBV5-1 | TGCGCCAGCAGCTTGGATAGGGCCGCGATCCCTCCCTATGGCTACACCTTC | CASSLDRAAIPPYGYTF
TRBJ2-7 | NA | NA | TRBV5-1 | TGCGCCAGCAGCTTGAGTGGCCCCTACGAGCAGTACTTC | CASSLSGPYEQYF
TRBJ1-2 | once | NA | TRBV5-4 | TGTGCCAGCAGCCTCGGAGCTAACTATGGCTACACCTTC | CASSLGANYGYTF
TRBJ1-3 | NA | NA | TRBV9 | TGTGCCAGCAGCGTAAGACAGGAAGGAAACACCATATATTTT | CASSVRQEGNTIYF
TRBJ1-3 | NA | NA | TRBV20-1 | TGCAGTGCCGATGACACTTACTCTGGAAACACCATATATTTT | CSADDTYSGNTIYF
TRBJ1-2 | NA | TRBD1 | TRBV20-1 | TGCAGTGCTAGCTCCGGGACAGGGGGTAAAAGGGATGGCTACACCTTC | CSASSGTGGKRDGYTF
TRBJ1-1 | NA | NA | TRBV3-1 | TGTGCCAGCAGCCAGATTGACACTGAAGCTTTCTTT | CASSQIDTEAFF
TRBJ1-5 | NA | TRBD1 | TRBV7-9 | TGTGCCAGCAGCAATACGGGGACAGGGGATCAGCCCCAGCATTTT | CASSNTGTGDQPQHF
TRBJ2-5 | NA | TRBD2 | TRBV2 | TGTGCCAGCAGCGGGGGGGCTTCGAAGACCCAGTACTTC | CASSGGASKTQYF
TRBJ2-7 | NA | NA | TRBV7-9 | TGTGCCAGCAGCTTAGATTCCCGGCAGCCCTACGAGCAGTACTTC | CASSLDSRQPYEQYF
TRBJ1-1 | NA | NA | TRBV5-4 | TGTGCCAGCAGCTCTGGAGCCCTCGAGCAACACAGGGACACTGAAGCTTTCTTT | CASSSGALEQHRDTEAFF
TRBJ2-6 | NA | NA | TRBV7-2 | TGTGCCAGCAGCTTAGCGCGGCCTGGCGGGGCCAACGTCCTGACTTTC | CASSLARPGGANVLTF
TRBJ1-4 | NA | NA | TRBV4-1 | TGCGCCAGCAGCCAAGATGGAGGGGGAACTAATGAAAAACTGTTTTTT | CASSQDGGGTNEKLFF